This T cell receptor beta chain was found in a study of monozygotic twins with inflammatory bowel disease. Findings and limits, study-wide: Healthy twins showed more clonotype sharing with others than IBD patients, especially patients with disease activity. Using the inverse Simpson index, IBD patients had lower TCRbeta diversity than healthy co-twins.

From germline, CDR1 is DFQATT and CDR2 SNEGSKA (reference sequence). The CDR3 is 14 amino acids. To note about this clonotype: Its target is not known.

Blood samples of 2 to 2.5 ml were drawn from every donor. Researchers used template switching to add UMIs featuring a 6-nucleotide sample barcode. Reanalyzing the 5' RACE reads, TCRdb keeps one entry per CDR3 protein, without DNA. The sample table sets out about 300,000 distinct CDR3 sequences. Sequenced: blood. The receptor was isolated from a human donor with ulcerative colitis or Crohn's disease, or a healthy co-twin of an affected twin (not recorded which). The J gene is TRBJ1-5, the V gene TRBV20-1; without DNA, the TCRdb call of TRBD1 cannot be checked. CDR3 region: CSATPYRVGQPQHF.